The TCR beta chain under discussion was sequenced for a study of blood T cell repertoires in COVID-19. Across the study: Sites across the United States, Italy and Spain contributed samples from acute and convalescent COVID-19. Nucleic acid was either cDNA or gDNA, and it came from T cells, B-cell-depleted T cells, or PBMCs.

Authors' processing steps: Cell counts per sample came from amplifying reference gene primers. TCRdb's copy holds only in-frame clones and misses some; the assay was immunoSEQ multiplex PCR. V and J calls plus clone size are reproduced from that table; the DNA served to infer D and trimming. The sample contains 310,000 or so clones, 89% of which appear only once. CDR3 size: 12 residues. Trimming left V 6 bases short and J 5 bases short, with 12 bases between. Per the germline V gene, CDR1 is SQVTM and CDR2 is ANQGSEA. This TCR was sampled from a man aged 18 to 29 who had recovered from COVID-19. The rearrangement joins TRBV29-1 to TRBJ2-3; a possible D gene is TRBD2 (6 bases). Sequencing was performed on peripheral blood. Written as DNA, the CDR3 is TGCAGCGTCCGGGACTTCTTAGATACGCAGTATTTT. Protein: CSVRDFLDTQYF.